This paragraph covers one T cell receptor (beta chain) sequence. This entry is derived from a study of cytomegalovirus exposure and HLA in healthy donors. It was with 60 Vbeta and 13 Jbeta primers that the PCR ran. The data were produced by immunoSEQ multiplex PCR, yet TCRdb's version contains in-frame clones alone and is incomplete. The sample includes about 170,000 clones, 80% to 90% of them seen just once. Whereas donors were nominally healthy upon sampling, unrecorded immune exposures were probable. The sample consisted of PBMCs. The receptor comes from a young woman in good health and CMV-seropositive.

The CDR3 sequence: CASSLYPGYMDEQFF. The CDR3 DNA is TGCGCCAGCAGCTTGTATCCGGGGTATATGGATGAGCAGTTCTTC. This sequence joins TRBV5-1 and TRBJ2-1, with D maybe TRBD2 (5 bases). Germline V gives CDR1 SGHRS, CDR2 YFSETQ. Trimming took off 1 base at V and 8 bases at J, with 16 bases between the two ends. The CDR3 extends over 15 amino acids.